This T cell receptor beta chain was identified during a study of metastatic and nonmetastatic thyroid tumors. Study information: Malignant and benign thyroid patients had repertoires compared in peripheral blood and tumor or nodule tissue.

Study results and caveats: A significant increase in TCR beta diversity was reportedly seen in malignant thyroid tumors relative to benign nodules, in blood and tumor.

Treatment of any kind had been given to no patient before thyroid surgery. The CDR3 length is 14 residues. CDR1 and CDR2 (germline): MNHNS, SASEGT. The trim removed 7 bases at V and 8 bases at J, leaving 11 bases unmatched. In the authors' methods: The authors used CDR3 differences across clinicopathological groups to build a distant-metastasis classifier for papillary thyroid cancer. Through MiXCR, TCRdb re-clonotyped the PCR reads. The V and J calls follow TCRdb's processing rather than the paper's. The sample yields about 64,000 clones, 4% to 4.5% seen once. This clone occurred many times. Its target is unknown.

Sequenced input: blood. This receptor was obtained from a female donor with papillary thyroid cancer or a benign thyroid nodule (not recorded which). Some clones in this sample may be carry-over from other donors' samples. This chain uses TRBV6-1 with TRBJ2-7, with 10 bases matching TRBD1. The CDR3 here is CASNDRGRVGKQYF. The CDR3 nucleotides read TGTGCCAGCAACGACAGGGGGCGAGTAGGCAAGCAGTACTTC.